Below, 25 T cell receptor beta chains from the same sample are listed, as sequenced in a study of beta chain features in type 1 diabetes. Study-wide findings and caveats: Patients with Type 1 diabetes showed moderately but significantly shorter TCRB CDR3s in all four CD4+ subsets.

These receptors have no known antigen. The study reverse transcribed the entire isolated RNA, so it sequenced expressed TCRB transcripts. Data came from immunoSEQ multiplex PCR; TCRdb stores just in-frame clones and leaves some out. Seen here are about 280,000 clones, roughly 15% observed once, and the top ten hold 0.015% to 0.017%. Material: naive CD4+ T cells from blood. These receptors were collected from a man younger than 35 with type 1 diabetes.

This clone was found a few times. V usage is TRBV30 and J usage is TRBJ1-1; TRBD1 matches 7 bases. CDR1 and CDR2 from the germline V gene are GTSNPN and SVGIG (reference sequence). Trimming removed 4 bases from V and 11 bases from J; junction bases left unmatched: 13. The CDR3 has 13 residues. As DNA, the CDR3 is TGTGCCTGGATTGCAGAAGGACAGGTCAAGGCTTTCTTT. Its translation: CAWIAEGQVKAFF.

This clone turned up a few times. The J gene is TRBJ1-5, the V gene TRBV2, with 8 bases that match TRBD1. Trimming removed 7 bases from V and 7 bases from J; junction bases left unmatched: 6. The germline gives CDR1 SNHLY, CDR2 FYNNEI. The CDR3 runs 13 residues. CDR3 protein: CASNKQGEQPQHF. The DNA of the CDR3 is TGTGCCAGCAACAAACAGGGGGAACAGCCCCAGCATTTT. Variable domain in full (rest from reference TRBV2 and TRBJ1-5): EPEVTQTPSHQVTQMGQEVILRCVPISNHLYFYWYRQILGQKVEFLVSFYNNEISEKSEIFDDQFSVERPDGSNFTLKIRSTKLEDSAMYFCASNKQGEQPQHFGDGTRLSIL.

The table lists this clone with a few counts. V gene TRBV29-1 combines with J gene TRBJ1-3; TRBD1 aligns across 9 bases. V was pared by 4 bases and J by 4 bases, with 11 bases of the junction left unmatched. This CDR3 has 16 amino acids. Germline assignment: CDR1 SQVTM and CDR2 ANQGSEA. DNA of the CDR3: TGCAGCGTTGCAACGTCTGGGACAGGGAGCGGAAACACCATATATTTT. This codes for CSVATSGTGSGNTIYF.

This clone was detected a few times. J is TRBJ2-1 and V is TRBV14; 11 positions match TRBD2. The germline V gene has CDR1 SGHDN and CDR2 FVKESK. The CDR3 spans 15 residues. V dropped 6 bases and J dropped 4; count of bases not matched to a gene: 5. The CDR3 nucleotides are TGTGCCAGCAGTCAGACTAGCGGGGCATACAATGAGCAGTTCTTC. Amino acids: CASSQTSGAYNEQFF.

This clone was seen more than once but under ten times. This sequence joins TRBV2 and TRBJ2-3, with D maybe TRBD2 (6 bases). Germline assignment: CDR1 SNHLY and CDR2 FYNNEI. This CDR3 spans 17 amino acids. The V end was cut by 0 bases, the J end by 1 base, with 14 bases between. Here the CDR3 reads CASSEAELAGRTDTQYF. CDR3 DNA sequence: TGTGCCAGCAGTGAAGCTGAACTAGCCGGGCGCACAGATACGCAGTATTTT.

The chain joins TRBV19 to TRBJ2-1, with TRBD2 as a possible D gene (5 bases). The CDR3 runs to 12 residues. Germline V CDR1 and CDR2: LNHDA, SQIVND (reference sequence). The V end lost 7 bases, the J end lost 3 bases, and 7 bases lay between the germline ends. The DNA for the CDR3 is TGTGCCAGTAACAGCGGCTACAATGAGCAGTTCTTC. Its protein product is CASNSGYNEQFF. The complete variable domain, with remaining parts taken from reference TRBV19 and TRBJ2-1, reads DGGITQSPKYLFRKEGQNVTLSCEQNLNHDAMYWYRQDPGQGLRLIYYSQIVNDFQKGDIAEGYSVSREKKESFPLTVTSAQKNPTAFYLCASNSGYNEQFFGPGTRLTVL.

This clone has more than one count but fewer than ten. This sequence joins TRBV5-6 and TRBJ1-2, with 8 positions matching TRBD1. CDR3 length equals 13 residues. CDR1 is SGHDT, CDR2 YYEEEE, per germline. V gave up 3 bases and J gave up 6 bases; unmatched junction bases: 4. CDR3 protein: CASSYGQGNGYTF. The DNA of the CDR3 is TGTGCCAGCAGCTACGGACAGGGTAATGGCTACACCTTC.

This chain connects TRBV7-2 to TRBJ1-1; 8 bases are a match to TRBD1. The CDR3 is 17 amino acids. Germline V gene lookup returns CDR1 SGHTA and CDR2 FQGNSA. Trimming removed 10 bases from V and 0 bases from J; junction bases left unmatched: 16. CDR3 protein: CATLPTSRTGLNTEAFF. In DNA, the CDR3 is TGTGCCACCCTACCAACGAGTAGGACAGGGTTGAACACTGAAGCTTTCTTT.

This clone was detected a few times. CDR3 sequence (DNA): TGCGCCAGCAGCCAAGAACAAAACACAGATACGCAGTATTTT. It translates to CASSQEQNTDTQYF. The rearrangement joins TRBV4-3 to TRBJ2-3; D ambiguous. In germline, CDR1 is LGHNA, CDR2 YSLEER. V was shortened by 0 bases and J by 2 bases, with 6 bases between the two germline ends. The CDR3 is made up of 14 amino acids.

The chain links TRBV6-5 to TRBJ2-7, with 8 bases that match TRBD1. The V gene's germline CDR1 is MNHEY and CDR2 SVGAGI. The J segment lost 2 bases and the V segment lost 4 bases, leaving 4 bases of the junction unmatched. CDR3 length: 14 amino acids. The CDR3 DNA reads TGTGCCAGCAGTTCCTCCAGGGGGCCCTACGAGCAGTACTTC. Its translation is CASSSSRGPYEQYF.

The chain's CDR3 is CASSFALAWETQYF. As DNA, the CDR3 is TGTGCCAGCAGCTTCGCACTAGCATGGGAGACCCAGTACTTC. V is TRBV7-8 and J is TRBJ2-5; D is possibly TRBD2 (6 bases). The CDR3 totals 14 residues. Trimming removed 3 bases at V and 5 bases at J, with 13 bases between. Germline CDR1 and CDR2: SGHVS and FQNEAQ.

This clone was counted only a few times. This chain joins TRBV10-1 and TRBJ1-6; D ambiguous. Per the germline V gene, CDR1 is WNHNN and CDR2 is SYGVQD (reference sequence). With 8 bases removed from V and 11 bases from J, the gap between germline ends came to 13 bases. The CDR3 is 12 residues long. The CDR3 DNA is TGCGCCAGCTGGGAGACAAATCCACCCCTCCACTTT. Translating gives CASWETNPPLHF.

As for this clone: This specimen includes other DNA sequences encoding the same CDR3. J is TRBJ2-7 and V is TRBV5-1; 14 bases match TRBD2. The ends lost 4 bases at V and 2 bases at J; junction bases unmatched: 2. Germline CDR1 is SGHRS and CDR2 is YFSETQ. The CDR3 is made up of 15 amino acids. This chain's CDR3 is CASSGTSGSTYEQYF. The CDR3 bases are TGCGCCAGCAGCGGGACTAGCGGGAGTACCTACGAGCAGTACTTC.

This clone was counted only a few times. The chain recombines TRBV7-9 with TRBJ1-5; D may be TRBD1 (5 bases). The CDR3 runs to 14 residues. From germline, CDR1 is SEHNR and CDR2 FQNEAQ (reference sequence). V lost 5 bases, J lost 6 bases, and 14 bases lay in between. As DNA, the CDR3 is TGTGCCAGCAGCCTGGAGGGGTTTCGTCAGCCCCAGCATTTT. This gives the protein CASSLEGFRQPQHF.

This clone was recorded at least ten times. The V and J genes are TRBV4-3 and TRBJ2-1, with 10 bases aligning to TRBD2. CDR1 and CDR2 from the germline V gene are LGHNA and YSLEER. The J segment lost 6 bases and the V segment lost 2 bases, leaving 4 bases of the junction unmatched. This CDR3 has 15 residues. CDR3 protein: CASSQIGLAANEQFF. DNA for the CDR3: TGCGCCAGCAGCCAAATAGGACTAGCGGCCAATGAGCAGTTCTTC.

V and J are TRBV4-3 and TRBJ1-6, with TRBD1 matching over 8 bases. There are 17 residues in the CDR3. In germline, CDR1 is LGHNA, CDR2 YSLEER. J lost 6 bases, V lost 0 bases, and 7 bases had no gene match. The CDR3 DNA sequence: TGCGCCAGCAGCCAAGAACCGGACAGGGTGGGTAATTCACCCCTCCACTTT. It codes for CASSQEPDRVGNSPLHF.

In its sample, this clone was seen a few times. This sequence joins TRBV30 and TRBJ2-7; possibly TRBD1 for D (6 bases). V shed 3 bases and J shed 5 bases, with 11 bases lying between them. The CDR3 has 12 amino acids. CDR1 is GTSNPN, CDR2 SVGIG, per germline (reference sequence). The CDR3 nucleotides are TGTGCCTGGAGCGTCACAGGGCACGAGCAGTACTTC. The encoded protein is CAWSVTGHEQYF.

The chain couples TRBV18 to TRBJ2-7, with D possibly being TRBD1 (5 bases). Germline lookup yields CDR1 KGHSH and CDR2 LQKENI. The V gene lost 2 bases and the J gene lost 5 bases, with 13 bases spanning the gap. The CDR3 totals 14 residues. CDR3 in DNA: TGTGCCAGCTCACCAGGCAGGGCCGAAAACGAGCAGTACTTC. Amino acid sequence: CASSPGRAENEQYF.

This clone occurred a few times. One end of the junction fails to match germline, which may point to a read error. The CDR3: CASREEDTFF. Here the CDR3 DNA reads TGTGCCAGCAGGGAAGAGGACACATTCTTT. The chain employs TRBV6-1 and TRBJ1-1; weak D call: TRBD1 (5 bases). The CDR3 totals 10 residues. CDR1 is MNHNS and CDR2 is SASEGT in the germline V gene.

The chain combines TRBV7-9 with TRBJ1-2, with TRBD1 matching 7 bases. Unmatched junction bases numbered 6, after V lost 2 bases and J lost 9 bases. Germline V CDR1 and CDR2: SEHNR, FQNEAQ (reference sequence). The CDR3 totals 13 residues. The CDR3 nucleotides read TGTGCCAGCAGCTTAACGACAGGGTTACGCTACACCTTC. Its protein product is CASSLTTGLRYTF.

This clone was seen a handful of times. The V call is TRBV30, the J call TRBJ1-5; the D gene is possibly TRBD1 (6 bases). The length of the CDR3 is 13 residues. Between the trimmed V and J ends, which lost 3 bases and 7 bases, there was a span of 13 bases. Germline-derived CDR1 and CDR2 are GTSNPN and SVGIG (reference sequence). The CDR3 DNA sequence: TGTGCCTGGAGCGTAGGGGGTGAACAGCCCCAGCATTTT. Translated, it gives CAWSVGGEQPQHF.

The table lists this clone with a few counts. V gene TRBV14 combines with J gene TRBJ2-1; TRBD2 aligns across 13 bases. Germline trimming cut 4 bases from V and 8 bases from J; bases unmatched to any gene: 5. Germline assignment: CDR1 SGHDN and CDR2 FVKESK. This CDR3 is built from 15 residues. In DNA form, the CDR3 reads TGTGCCAGCAGCCCGAGACTAGCGGGAGGTTATGAGCAGTTCTTC. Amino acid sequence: CASSPRLAGGYEQFF.

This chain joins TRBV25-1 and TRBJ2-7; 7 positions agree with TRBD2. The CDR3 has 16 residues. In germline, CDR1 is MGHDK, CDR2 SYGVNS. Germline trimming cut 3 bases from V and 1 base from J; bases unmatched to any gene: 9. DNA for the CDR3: TGTGCCAGCAGTGATCCCGCCGGGGGGAGGTCCTACGAGCAGTACTTC. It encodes CASSDPAGGRSYEQYF.

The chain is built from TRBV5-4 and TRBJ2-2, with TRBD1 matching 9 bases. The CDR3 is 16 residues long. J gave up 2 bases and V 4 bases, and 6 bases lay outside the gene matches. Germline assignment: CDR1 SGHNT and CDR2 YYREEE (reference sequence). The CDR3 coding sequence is TGTGCCAGCAGCCCCCCGGGACAGGGAAACACCGGGGAGCTGTTTTTT. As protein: CASSPPGQGNTGELFF.

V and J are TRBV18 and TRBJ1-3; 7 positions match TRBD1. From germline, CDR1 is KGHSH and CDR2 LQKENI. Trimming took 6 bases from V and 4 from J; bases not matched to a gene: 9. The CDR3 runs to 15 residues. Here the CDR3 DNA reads TGTGCCAGCTCTCGCGACAGGGCCAGCGGAAACACCATATATTTT. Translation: CASSRDRASGNTIYF.